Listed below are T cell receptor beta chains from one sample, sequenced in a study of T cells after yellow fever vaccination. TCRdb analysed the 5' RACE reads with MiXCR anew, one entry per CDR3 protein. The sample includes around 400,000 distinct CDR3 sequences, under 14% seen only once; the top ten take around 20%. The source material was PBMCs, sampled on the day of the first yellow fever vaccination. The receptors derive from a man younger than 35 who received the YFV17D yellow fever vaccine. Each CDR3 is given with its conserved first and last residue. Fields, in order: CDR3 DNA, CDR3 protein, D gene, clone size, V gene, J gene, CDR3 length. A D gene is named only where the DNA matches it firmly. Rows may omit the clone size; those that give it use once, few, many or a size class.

DNA: TGTGCCAGCAGCTACGGGTTGCGAGAGACCCAGTACTTC
CDR3: CASSYGLRETQYF
D: NA
size: NA
V: TRBV5-6
J: TRBJ2-5
length: 13

DNA: TGTGCCAGCAGCCTCATATCCGTCAATGAGCAGTTCTTC
CDR3: CASSLISVNEQFF
D: NA
size: NA
V: TRBV7-9
J: TRBJ2-1
length: 13

DNA: TGTGCCAGCAGCTTGAAGACTTACTACAATGAGCAGTTCTTC
CDR3: CASSLKTYYNEQFF
D: NA
size: few
V: TRBV5-6
J: TRBJ2-1
length: 14

DNA: TGTGCCATCTCACCAGGGGGCTTGACAGATACGCAGTATTTT
CDR3: CAISPGGLTDTQYF
D: TRBD1
size: few
V: TRBV10-3
J: TRBJ2-3
length: 14

DNA: TGTGCCAGCAGCCCCCGGGACAGGGGGCTCAGTGGTCGAACTGAAGCTTTCTTT
CDR3: CASSPRDRGLSGRTEAFF
D: TRBD1
size: NA
V: TRBV7-3
J: TRBJ1-1
length: 18

DNA: TGTGCCAGCTCCGGCAGGGACTCTGGAAACACCATATATTTT
CDR3: CASSGRDSGNTIYF
D: NA
size: few
V: TRBV7-6
J: TRBJ1-3
length: 14

DNA: TGCAGCGCAGAGGCCTACGATGAAAAACTGTTTTTT
CDR3: CSAEAYDEKLFF
D: NA
size: NA
V: TRBV20-1
J: TRBJ1-4
length: 12

DNA: TGCAGTGCTAGATACGGCGCACATAATTCACCCCTCCACTTT
CDR3: CSARYGAHNSPLHF
D: NA
size: NA
V: TRBV20-1
J: TRBJ1-6
length: 14

DNA: TGTGCCAGCAGCGCCGGCGGGACCTATGGCTACACCTTC
CDR3: CASSAGGTYGYTF
D: NA
size: NA
V: TRBV5-5
J: TRBJ1-2
length: 13

DNA: TGTACCAGCACGGCCCAGGGGCGAGGCCCATTT
CDR3: CTSTAQGRGPF
D: NA
size: NA
V: TRBV12-3/TRBV12-4
J: TRBJ1-1
length: 11

DNA: TGTGCCAGCAGCGTAAACAGAAAGAACACCGGGGAGCTGTTTTTT
CDR3: CASSVNRKNTGELFF
D: NA
size: NA
V: TRBV9
J: TRBJ2-2
length: 15

DNA: TGCGCCAGCAGCGCCCGGGACAGGGGTAACACTGAAGCTTTCTTT
CDR3: CASSARDRGNTEAFF
D: TRBD1
size: few
V: TRBV5-1
J: TRBJ1-1
length: 15

DNA: TGTGCCAGCAGCTTCAGGGGGCGAACCACCCAAGAGACCCAGTACTTC
CDR3: CASSFRGRTTQETQYF
D: TRBD1
size: NA
V: TRBV7-3
J: TRBJ2-5
length: 16

DNA: TGTGCCAGCAGCTTATACTCAAGCCCACAAGAGACCCAGTACTTC
CDR3: CASSLYSSPQETQYF
D: NA
size: NA
V: TRBV7-2
J: TRBJ2-5
length: 15

DNA: TGCACAAGCCGACCGCAGGGATTAAGTAATGAAAAACTGTTTTTT
CDR3: CTSRPQGLSNEKLFF
D: NA
size: NA
V: TRBV20-1
J: TRBJ1-4
length: 15

DNA: TGCGCCAGCAGCCAAGTAAAACTTCCTCGGACAGGCCTTAGCAATCAGCCCCAGCATTTT
CDR3: CASSQVKLPRTGLSNQPQHF
D: TRBD1
size: NA
V: TRBV4-1
J: TRBJ1-5
length: 20

DNA: TGTGCCAGTAGTGGGCTAGCGGGCTCCTACAATGAGCAGTTCTTC
CDR3: CASSGLAGSYNEQFF
D: TRBD2
size: NA
V: TRBV19
J: TRBJ2-1
length: 15

DNA: TGTGCCAGTGCCCAGGGGTTGAACACCGGGGAGCTGTTTTTT
CDR3: CASAQGLNTGELFF
D: NA
size: few
V: TRBV12-3/TRBV12-4
J: TRBJ2-2
length: 14

DNA: TGTGCCGCATCTAGCGGGGGGGGGAGGTACAATGAGCAGTTCTTC
CDR3: CAASSGGGRYNEQFF
D: TRBD2
size: NA
V: TRBV6-1
J: TRBJ2-1
length: 15

DNA: TGTGCCAGCTCCCAGGACAGGGTCCGCCACGAGCAGTACTTC
CDR3: CASSQDRVRHEQYF
D: TRBD1
size: NA
V: TRBV18
J: TRBJ2-7
length: 14

DNA: TGTGCCAGCACCGACTGGGGGGCCGCCGGGGAGCTGTTTTTT
CDR3: CASTDWGAAGELFF
D: NA
size: few
V: TRBV6-5
J: TRBJ2-2
length: 14

DNA: TGTGCCAGCAGCATGGGACAACTAGGACCGACTAGCACAGATACGCAGTATTTT
CDR3: CASSMGQLGPTSTDTQYF
D: NA
size: NA
V: TRBV6-2/TRBV6-3
J: TRBJ2-3
length: 18

DNA: TGTGCCAGCTCACCAGGACAGATGTACAATGAGCAGTTCTTC
CDR3: CASSPGQMYNEQFF
D: NA
size: NA
V: TRBV18
J: TRBJ2-1
length: 14

DNA: TGTACCAGCAGTTTAGAACCCAATGAGCAGTTCTTC
CDR3: CTSSLEPNEQFF
D: NA
size: NA
V: TRBV12-3/TRBV12-4
J: TRBJ2-1
length: 12